This T cell receptor (beta chain) was captured by sequencing in a study of cytomegalovirus exposure and HLA in healthy donors. This clone was recorded a few times. Its antigen is still unknown. Here immunoSEQ multiplex PCR was the method, and the copy in TCRdb shows in-frame clones only, minus some. The sample yields roughly 130,000 clones, around 92% seen once. General observations from the study: Some TCR beta chains (around 160 of them) were listed as cytomegalovirus-associated. Cytomegalovirus status, reportedly, was diagnosed with high specificity and sensitivity by the classifier.

The V segment lost 4 bases and the J segment 8 bases; nucleotides outside the gene matches: 11. Germline values: CDR1 LNHNV, CDR2 YYDKDF (reference sequence). The CDR3 covers 15 residues. The chain recombines TRBV15 with TRBJ1-2; the match to TRBD1 covers 9 bases. The sequenced sample was PBMCs. The receptor comes from a man younger than 45 in good health and CMV-seronegative. The CDR3 loop is CATSTQTGGPWGYTF. In DNA form, the CDR3 reads TGTGCCACCAGCACCCAGACAGGGGGGCCTTGGGGCTACACCTTC.